The sequence of this T cell receptor beta chain was determined in a study of breast tumors, draining lymph nodes, adjacent tissues. Study-wide points: The lymph node origin of tumor T cells was framed as consistent with a hypothesis, not demonstrated. Data fit most tumor T cells coming from lymph node, expanding in tumor. Tumors had less TCR diversity than lymph nodes, more than nontumor tissue. Luminal-like breast cancer showed significantly higher tumor–nontumor repertoire similarity than basal-like.

Each CDR3 protein gets one entry after TCRdb re-called the multiplex PCR reads with MiXCR. Of over 15,000 distinct CDR3 sequences listed, roughly 64% were seen once; the top ten hold 15% to 25%. By share, this clonotype ranks as medium-sized (0.01 to 0.1%). As yet, its antigen is unknown. Germline CDR1 reads LNHDA; CDR2 reads SQIVND (reference sequence). V shed 1 base and J shed 1 base, with 4 bases lying between them. The CDR3 runs to 13 residues. The sequencing sample was made of tumor-adjacent breast tissue. The V call is TRBV19, the J call TRBJ2-5; D is uncertain. This clonotype was sampled from a female donor with breast cancer. Some clones in this sample may be carry-over from other donors' samples. CDR3 region: CASSIVPQETQYF. CDR3 DNA: TGTGCCAGTAGTATAGTGCCCCAAGAGACCCAGTACTTC. Filled out from reference TRBV19 and TRBJ2-5, the complete variable domain reads DGGITQSPKYLFRKEGQNVTLSCEQNLNHDAMYWYRQDPGQGLRLIYYSQIVNDFQKGDIAEGYSVSREKKESFPLTVTSAQKNPTAFYLCASSIVPQETQYFGPGTRLLVL.